The rows below give T cell receptor beta chains drawn from one sample of a study of shared clonotypes between healthy human individuals. Produced via immunoSEQ multiplex PCR; TCRdb's table is partial and in-frame only. The data contain 2.3 million or so clones, just over 90% of them singletons. Input material: naive CD4+ T cells from PBMCs. Receptor source: a man aged 18-30 years in good health. Some clones in this sample may be carry-over from other donors' samples. CDR3s include the opening cysteine and the closing phenylalanine or tryptophan. A D gene is named only where the DNA matches it firmly. A row's size may be missing; if present it is once, few, many or a size class.

v_call: TRBV7-3; d_call: TRBD2; j_call: TRBJ2-1; clone_size: NA; cdr3_nt: TGTGCCAGCAGCTTATTGGCGACTAGCGGGAGTTTATATGAGCAGTTCTTC; cdr3_aa: CASSLLATSGSLYEQFF
v_call: TRBV16; d_call: NA; j_call: TRBJ1-2; clone_size: few; cdr3_nt: TGTGCCAGCAGCCAATCGAAAGGGGTGTTTGGCTACACCTTC; cdr3_aa: CASSQSKGVFGYTF
v_call: TRBV9; d_call: NA; j_call: TRBJ2-6; clone_size: NA; cdr3_nt: TGTGCCAGCAGCCCCCTGTGGGCTGGGGCCAACGTCCTGACTTTC; cdr3_aa: CASSPLWAGANVLTF
v_call: TRBV5-1; d_call: NA; j_call: TRBJ1-2; clone_size: NA; cdr3_nt: TGCGCCAGCAGCTATGACAGGCAACTGTATGGCTACACCTTC; cdr3_aa: CASSYDRQLYGYTF
v_call: TRBV25-1; d_call: NA; j_call: TRBJ1-1; clone_size: NA; cdr3_nt: TGTGCCAGCAGTGAACGAAGGAACACTGAAGCTTTCTTT; cdr3_aa: CASSERRNTEAFF
v_call: TRBV6-5; d_call: TRBD2; j_call: TRBJ2-3; clone_size: NA; cdr3_nt: TGTGCCAGCAGTTACTCCCCGCGGGAGGCCACAGATACGCAGTATTTT; cdr3_aa: CASSYSPREATDTQYF
v_call: TRBV2; d_call: TRBD2; j_call: TRBJ2-3; clone_size: NA; cdr3_nt: TGTGCCAGCAGTGCGGGACTAGCGGGAGGGTCGGCAGATACGCAGTATTTT; cdr3_aa: CASSAGLAGGSADTQYF
v_call: TRBV5-1; d_call: TRBD1; j_call: TRBJ2-7; clone_size: NA; cdr3_nt: TGCGCCAGAGCCTCCCAGGACAGGGCACGGGACGAGCAGTACTTC; cdr3_aa: CARASQDRARDEQYF
v_call: TRBV28; d_call: NA; j_call: TRBJ2-4; clone_size: NA; cdr3_nt: TGTGCCAGCAGTTTGTTTCGGGGTATCCTCGGCATTCAGTACTTC; cdr3_aa: CASSLFRGILGIQYF
v_call: TRBV7-8; d_call: NA; j_call: TRBJ2-3; clone_size: NA; cdr3_nt: TGTGCCAGCAGCATCGGGACTCATCTGGTAGATACGCAGTATTTT; cdr3_aa: CASSIGTHLVDTQYF
v_call: TRBV4-2; d_call: NA; j_call: TRBJ1-1; clone_size: once; cdr3_nt: TGTGCCAGCAGCCAAGTTACAGAGAACACTGAAGCTTTCTTT; cdr3_aa: CASSQVTENTEAFF
v_call: TRBV7-3; d_call: NA; j_call: TRBJ2-5; clone_size: NA; cdr3_nt: TGTGCCAGCAGCTTAGGTGACTCTTCGGTGGAGACCCAGTACTTC; cdr3_aa: CASSLGDSSVETQYF
v_call: TRBV7-2; d_call: NA; j_call: TRBJ2-6; clone_size: NA; cdr3_nt: TGTGCCACCCCACTTGAATCTGGGGCCAACGTCCTGACTTTC; cdr3_aa: CATPLESGANVLTF
v_call: TRBV29-1; d_call: NA; j_call: TRBJ2-7; clone_size: NA; cdr3_nt: TGCAGCGTGCGCCAGGGGCGAGGGGAGCAGTACTTC; cdr3_aa: CSVRQGRGEQYF
v_call: TRBV30; d_call: TRBD1; j_call: TRBJ1-3; clone_size: NA; cdr3_nt: TGTGCCTGGAGTGCCGGAGGGGGCCTTGACTCTGGAAACACCATATATTTT; cdr3_aa: CAWSAGGGLDSGNTIYF
v_call: TRBV5-1; d_call: TRBD2; j_call: TRBJ2-1; clone_size: NA; cdr3_nt: TGCGCCAGCAGCTTGGTAGCGGGCCGTCTATACAATGAGCAGTTCTTC; cdr3_aa: CASSLVAGRLYNEQFF
v_call: TRBV28; d_call: TRBD2; j_call: TRBJ2-1; clone_size: NA; cdr3_nt: TGTGCCAGCAGGGAGGCGGGAGGGCCGGATGAGCAGTTCTTC; cdr3_aa: CASREAGGPDEQFF
v_call: TRBV9; d_call: NA; j_call: TRBJ2-7; clone_size: NA; cdr3_nt: TGTGCCAGCAGCGCTGACACAATCACCTACGAGCAGTACTTC; cdr3_aa: CASSADTITYEQYF
v_call: TRBV5-1; d_call: NA; j_call: TRBJ1-1; clone_size: NA; cdr3_nt: TGCGCCAGCAGCTTGCGGCGGAACACTGAAGCTTTCTTT; cdr3_aa: CASSLRRNTEAFF
v_call: TRBV5-1; d_call: TRBD1; j_call: TRBJ1-1; clone_size: NA; cdr3_nt: TGCGCCAGCAGCTTGGAGCAGGGGGTCACTGAAGCTTTCTTT; cdr3_aa: CASSLEQGVTEAFF
v_call: TRBV30; d_call: NA; j_call: TRBJ2-7; clone_size: NA; cdr3_nt: TGTGCCTGGAGTGGGGCAGGGGGGTACGAGCAGTACTTC; cdr3_aa: CAWSGAGGYEQYF
v_call: TRBV15; d_call: NA; j_call: TRBJ1-4; clone_size: NA; cdr3_nt: TGTGCCACCAGCGAGGGAAACAGGATACCAAATGAAAAACTGTTTTTT; cdr3_aa: CATSEGNRIPNEKLFF
v_call: TRBV10-2; d_call: NA; j_call: TRBJ1-2; clone_size: once; cdr3_nt: TGCGCCAGCAGTGGGGGCAGGAGGGGCTCGTCTGGCTACACCTTC; cdr3_aa: CASSGGRRGSSGYTF
v_call: TRBV5-4; d_call: TRBD2; j_call: TRBJ2-1; clone_size: NA; cdr3_nt: TGTGCCAGCAGCTTGGTGCGGGGGGGGAATGAGCAGTTCTTC; cdr3_aa: CASSLVRGGNEQFF
v_call: TRBV5-4; d_call: NA; j_call: TRBJ2-7; clone_size: NA; cdr3_nt: TGTGTCAGCAGCTTGGGAGGGGGCACGAGCTCCTACGAGCAGTACTTC; cdr3_aa: CVSSLGGGTSSYEQYF